This T cell receptor beta chain stems from a study of T cell repertoires in cytomegalovirus infection. About the study: Public signatures in TCR beta pointed to CMV infection and matching HLA type.

Study-wide results and limits: Predominance within the ex vivo response was attributable to HLA-C-restricted CMV-specific TCR beta clonotypes.

This clonotype was counted at least ten times. Its cognate antigen is unknown. TCRdb processed the reads anew with MiXCR; each CDR3 protein has one entry. The data show around 300,000 distinct CDR3 sequences, with 9.5% seen just once and about 4.5% held by the top ten. J lost 13 bases, V lost 5 bases, and 3 bases had no gene match. The CDR3 consists of 11 residues. Looked up from germline, CDR1 is SGHTA and CDR2 is FQGNSA. This sequence originates from a human donor in good health (CMV status not recorded). Some clones in this sample may be carry-over from other donors' samples. Input material: PBMCs. The chain combines TRBV7-2 with TRBJ2-1; 9 positions match TRBD2. CDR3 amino acids: CASSVGLAQFF. The CDR3 DNA sequence: TGTGCCAGCAGCGTGGGACTAGCTCAGTTCTTC.